This passage covers 12 T cell receptor beta chains from one sample sequenced in a study of T cell responses to AZD1222 COVID-19 vaccine. The method was immunoSEQ multiplex PCR; TCRdb's version includes in-frame clones alone and lacks a portion of them. The sample yields about 150,000 clones, around 90% seen once. The sequences come from peripheral blood, collected 28 days after the second dose of the MenACWY control vaccine. Receptors were obtained from an adult who received the MenACWY meningococcal vaccine as a control.

The chain recombines TRBV7-9 with TRBJ1-2; weak D call: TRBD1 (5 bases). The germline CDR1 and CDR2 sequences are SEHNR and FQNEAQ (reference sequence). The length of the CDR3 is 14 residues. Trimming left V 1 base short and J 6 bases short, with 12 bases between. Written as DNA, the CDR3 is TGTGCCAGCAGCTTAGAAGCGGCAGGGAATGGCTACACCTTC. It encodes CASSLEAAGNGYTF. Filled out from reference TRBV7-9 and TRBJ1-2, the complete variable domain reads DTGVSQNPRHKITKRGQNVTFRCDPISEHNRLYWYRQTLGQGPEFLTYFQNEAQLEKSRLLSDRFSAERPKGSFSTLEIQRTEQGDSAMYLCASSLEAAGNGYTFGSGTRLTVV.

J is TRBJ2-1 and V is TRBV11-3, with unresolved D. The CDR3 totals 13 residues. Germline V CDR1 and CDR2: SGHNT, YENEEA. Trimming took 3 bases from V and 10 from J, leaving 13 bases between them. The CDR3: CASSFPRYGEQFF. Here the CDR3 DNA reads TGTGCCAGCAGCTTTCCGCGCTACGGGGAGCAGTTCTTC.

The chain has TRBV5-1 and TRBJ2-1, with 7 bases aligning to TRBD2. The CDR3 is 15 residues long. Germline values: CDR1 SGHRS, CDR2 YFSETQ. With 6 bases clipped from V and 0 bases from J, the junction kept 6 bases outside the gene matches. The chain's CDR3 is CASTTSVSSYNEQFF. Written as DNA, the CDR3 is TGCGCCAGCACCACTAGCGTTAGCTCCTACAATGAGCAGTTCTTC.

V and J are TRBV5-4 and TRBJ1-3; D is unclear. V was shortened by 2 bases and J by 1 base, with 7 bases between the two germline ends. This CDR3 comprises 14 residues. Germline V gene sequence: CDR1 SGHNT, CDR2 YYREEE (reference sequence). CDR3 region: CASSFYSSGNTIYF. The CDR3, as DNA: TGTGCCAGCAGCTTTTACAGTTCTGGAAACACCATATATTTT.

V and J are TRBV19 and TRBJ2-1; 7 bases agree with TRBD1. CDR1 and CDR2 from the germline V gene are LNHDA and SQIVND (reference sequence). This CDR3 is 13 amino acids long. J gave up 10 bases and V 4 bases, and 7 bases lay outside the gene matches. CDR3 coding DNA: TGTGCCAGTAGTAAAACAGGGGATAGCGAGCAGTTCTTC. It encodes CASSKTGDSEQFF.

The chain carries TRBV6-5 and TRBJ2-1, with D possibly being TRBD1 (5 bases). There are 15 residues in the CDR3. Germline loops: CDR1 MNHEY, CDR2 SVGAGI. The germline V and J ends were trimmed by 7 bases and 2 bases, with 15 bases remaining between them. CDR3 sequence: CASTLGVGTYNEQFF. CDR3 DNA: TGTGCCAGCACCCTAGGGGTGGGGACCTACAATGAGCAGTTCTTC.

The chain recombines TRBV18 with TRBJ1-2, with no clear D. From germline, CDR1 is KGHSH and CDR2 LQKENI. V was trimmed by 1 base and J by 2 bases, leaving 8 bases between them. The CDR3 is 14 amino acids. The CDR3 region is CASSPQGENYGYTF. The CDR3 DNA sequence: TGTGCCAGCTCACCACAGGGAGAGAACTATGGCTACACCTTC.

As for this clone: The junction does not match germline at one end; this may be a read error. The chain has TRBV7-7 and TRBJ2-1, with 8 bases lining up with TRBD1. This CDR3 comprises 15 residues. Looked up from germline, CDR1 is SSHAT and CDR2 is FNYEAQ (reference sequence). CDR3 sequence reads: CASSSGQGYYNEQFF. DNA for the CDR3: TGTGCTAGCAGCTCCGGACAGGGATACTACAATGAGCAGTTCTTC. Supplemented by reference TRBV7-7 and TRBJ2-1, the full variable domain reads GAGVSQSPRYKVTKRGQDVTLRCDPISSHATLYWYQQALGQGPEFLTYFNYEAQPDKSGLPSDRFSAERPEGSISTLTIQRTEQRDSAMYRCASSSGQGYYNEQFFGPGTRLTVL.

The rearrangement links TRBV4-2 to TRBJ2-2; tentatively, D is TRBD1 (5 bases). From germline, CDR1 is LGHNA and CDR2 YNFKEQ. V was clipped by 3 bases and J by 8 bases, with 19 bases between them. This CDR3 contains 16 residues. CDR3 DNA sequence: TGTGCCAGCAGCCAGGTGACAGAGGCCCTGCGAGGGGAGCTGTTTTTT. It specifies CASSQVTEALRGELFF.

About this clone itself: The junction and the germline gene differ at one end; a read error may be behind it. The chain couples TRBV7-7 to TRBJ2-1; no definite D call. CDR1 and CDR2 (germline): SSHAT, FNYEAQ (reference sequence). The CDR3 length is 14 residues. CDR3 loop: CASSLGSNGDEQFF. CDR3 in DNA: TGTGCTAGCAGCTTAGGGTCGAATGGCGATGAGCAGTTCTTC. Combining the CDR3 with reference TRBV7-7 and TRBJ2-1 gives the whole variable domain GAGVSQSPRYKVTKRGQDVTLRCDPISSHATLYWYQQALGQGPEFLTYFNYEAQPDKSGLPSDRFSAERPEGSISTLTIQRTEQRDSAMYRCASSLGSNGDEQFFGPGTRLTVL.

This sequence joins TRBV5-1 and TRBJ1-1; TRBD1 is a possible D gene (6 bases). The CDR3 length is 15 residues. Germline V gene lookup returns CDR1 SGHRS and CDR2 YFSETQ. V lost 1 base and J 3 bases, leaving 13 bases between the germline ends. The CDR3 region is CASSLWGGDDTEAFF. In DNA, the CDR3 is TGCGCCAGCAGCTTGTGGGGGGGCGACGACACTGAAGCTTTCTTT.

V usage is TRBV19 and J usage is TRBJ2-6, with 8 nucleotides matching TRBD2. Germline lookup yields CDR1 LNHDA and CDR2 SQIVND (reference sequence). Trimming at V came to 6 bases and at J to 0 bases, leaving 4 bases not matched to a gene. This CDR3 spans 16 amino acids. The DNA for the CDR3 is TGTGCCAGTAGGTTAGCGGGAAGCTCTGGGGCCAACGTCCTGACTTTC. Its protein product is CASRLAGSSGANVLTF.